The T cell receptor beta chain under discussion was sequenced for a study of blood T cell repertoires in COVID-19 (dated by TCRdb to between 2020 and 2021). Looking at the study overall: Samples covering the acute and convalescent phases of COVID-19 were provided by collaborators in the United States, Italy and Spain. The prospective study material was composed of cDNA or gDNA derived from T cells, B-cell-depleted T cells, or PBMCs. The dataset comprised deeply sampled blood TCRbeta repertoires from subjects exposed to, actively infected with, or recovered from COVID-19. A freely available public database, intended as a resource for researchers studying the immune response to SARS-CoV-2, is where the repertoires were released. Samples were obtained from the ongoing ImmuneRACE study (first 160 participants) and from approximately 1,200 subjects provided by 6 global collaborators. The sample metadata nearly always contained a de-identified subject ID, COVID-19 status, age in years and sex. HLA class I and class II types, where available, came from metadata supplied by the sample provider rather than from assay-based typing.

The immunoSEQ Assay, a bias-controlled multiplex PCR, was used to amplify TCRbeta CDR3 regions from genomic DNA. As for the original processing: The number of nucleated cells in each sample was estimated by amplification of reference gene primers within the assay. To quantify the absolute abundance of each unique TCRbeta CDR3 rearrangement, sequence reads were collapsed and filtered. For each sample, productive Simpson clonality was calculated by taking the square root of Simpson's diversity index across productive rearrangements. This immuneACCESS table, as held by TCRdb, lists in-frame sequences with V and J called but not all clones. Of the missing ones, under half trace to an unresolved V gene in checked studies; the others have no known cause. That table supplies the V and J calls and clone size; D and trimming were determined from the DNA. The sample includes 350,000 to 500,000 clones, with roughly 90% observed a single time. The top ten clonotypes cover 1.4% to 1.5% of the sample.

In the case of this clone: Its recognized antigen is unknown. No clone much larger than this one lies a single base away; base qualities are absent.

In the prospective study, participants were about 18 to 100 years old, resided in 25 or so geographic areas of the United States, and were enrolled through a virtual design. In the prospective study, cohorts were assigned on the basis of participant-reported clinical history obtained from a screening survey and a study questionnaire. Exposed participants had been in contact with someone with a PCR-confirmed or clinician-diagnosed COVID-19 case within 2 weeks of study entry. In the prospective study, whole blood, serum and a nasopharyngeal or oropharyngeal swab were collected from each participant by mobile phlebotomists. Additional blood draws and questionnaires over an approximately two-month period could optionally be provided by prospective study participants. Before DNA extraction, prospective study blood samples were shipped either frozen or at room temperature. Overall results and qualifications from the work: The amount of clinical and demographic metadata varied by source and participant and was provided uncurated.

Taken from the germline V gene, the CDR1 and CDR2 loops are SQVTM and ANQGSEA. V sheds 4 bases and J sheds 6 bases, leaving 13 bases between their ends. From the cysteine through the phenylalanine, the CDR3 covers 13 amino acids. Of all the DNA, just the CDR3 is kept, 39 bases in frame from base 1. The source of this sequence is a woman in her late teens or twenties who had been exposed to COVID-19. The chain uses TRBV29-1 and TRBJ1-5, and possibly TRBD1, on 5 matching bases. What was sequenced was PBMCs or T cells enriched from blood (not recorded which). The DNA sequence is TGCAGCGTTGGCCAAGGGGAAAGTCAGCCCCAGCATTTT. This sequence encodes CSVGQGESQPQHF.